The clone carrying this T cell receptor beta chain has at least ten counts. The antigen is unknown. The study based diagnoses on clinical symptoms, serum thyroxine and TRAb, thyroid ultrasound and orbital computed tomography. RNA transcripts provided the source from which TCR beta CDR3 regions were amplified. Carried out on the TCR CDR3, a first-round RT-PCR used the HTBI primer set. Each CDR3 protein gets one entry after TCRdb re-called the multiplex PCR reads with MiXCR. The sample shows some 340,000 distinct CDR3 sequences, roughly 13% of them seen only once. The data derive from a study of T cells in Graves' hyperthyroidism and ophthalmopathy. Study overall: Staff took peripheral blood when the initial diagnosis was made, before any treatment began.

Study observations and caveats: Ophthalmopathy, which appeared later, was predicted by the model a median 6.5 months before onset. Also found in blood were most expanded thyroid clonotypes above 0.001.

The sequence was obtained from a woman aged 40 to 50 with Graves' ophthalmopathy. Sequenced sample: blood.

CDR3 loop: CASSTSGGQANTEAFF. The CDR3 DNA is TGTGCCAGCAGCACCTCCGGGGGACAGGCGAACACTGAAGCTTTCTTT. This chain uses TRBV7-2 with TRBJ1-1, with TRBD1 identical over 8 bases. This CDR3 comprises 16 residues. V trimming: 5 bases; J trimming: 1 base; junction bases outside the gene matches: 9. CDR1 is SGHTA, CDR2 FQGNSA, per germline. The whole variable domain, remainder taken from reference TRBV7-2 and TRBJ1-1, is GAGVSQSPSNKVTEKGKDVELRCDPISGHTALYWYRQSLGQGLEFLIYFQGNSAPDKSGLPSDRFSAERTGGSVSTLTIQRTQQEDSAVYLCASSTSGGQANTEAFFGQGTRLTVV.